The 24 T cell receptor beta chains below come from one sample, sequenced in a study of Ad26.COV2.S vaccination and SARS-CoV-2 variants. Treatment denoted: approximately 18 received Ad26.COV2.S at low or high dose, single or two shots; five or six received placebo; per-sample allocation not given. Specimen acquisition occurred on day 63 following the initial vaccine or placebo injection. Using immunoSEQ multiplex PCR, the repertoire was profiled, and TCRdb retains in-frame clones only, with some absent. The sample records 350,000 to 550,000 clones, nearly 90% being singletons. The material sequenced was peripheral blood, taken in a trial of Ad26.COV2.S vaccine versus placebo. Receptors were obtained from a person aged 18-60 years who received the Ad26.COV2.S COVID-19 vaccine or a placebo.

The chain uses TRBV5-1 and TRBJ1-1; D is ambiguous. This CDR3 is built from 15 residues. Germline V gives CDR1 SGHRS, CDR2 YFSETQ. The V and J ends lost 1 base and 0 bases respectively, with 10 bases between them. CDR3 amino acids: CASSLTAPLNTEAFF. The CDR3 region has the DNA TGCGCCAGCAGCTTGACCGCACCTTTGAACACTGAAGCTTTCTTT.

The chain has TRBV19 and TRBJ2-3, with TRBD2 as a possible D gene (6 bases). Between the trimmed V and J ends, which lost 7 bases and 3 bases, there was a span of 17 bases. This CDR3 is built from 15 residues. CDR1 is LNHDA and CDR2 is SQIVND in the germline V gene (reference sequence). In DNA form, the CDR3 reads TGTGCCAGTATGGGTTTGGCGGGACGGACAGATACGCAGTATTTT. It codes for CASMGLAGRTDTQYF.

The chain links TRBV7-2 to TRBJ1-2; D is ambiguous. Germline loops: CDR1 SGHTA, CDR2 FQGNSA. Trimming took off 3 bases at V and 5 bases at J, with 13 bases between the two ends. The CDR3 consists of 14 residues. The CDR3 DNA reads as TGTGCCAGCAGCTTCGACAACCCAGTTTATGGCTACACCTTC. Its translation: CASSFDNPVYGYTF.

This rearrangement joins TRBV4-2 to TRBJ1-2; D possibly corresponds to TRBD1 (5 bases). The V and J ends lost 3 bases and 6 bases respectively, with 11 bases between them. Germline CDR1 reads LGHNA; CDR2 reads YNFKEQ. CDR3 length: 13 residues. The CDR3 loop is CASSQGGRNGYTF. The CDR3 DNA is TGTGCCAGCAGCCAGGGGGGTAGGAATGGCTACACCTTC.

This CDR3 reads CASSRWDSPSGNTIYF. The CDR3 nucleotides are TGTGCCAGCTCACGCTGGGACAGTCCTTCTGGAAACACCATATATTTT. The V and J genes are TRBV18 and TRBJ1-3; 7 bases agree with TRBD1. The CDR3 contains 16 residues. The J segment lost 1 base and the V segment lost 4 bases, leaving 7 bases of the junction unmatched. Germline V CDR1 and CDR2: KGHSH, LQKENI. The whole variable domain, remainder taken from reference TRBV18 and TRBJ1-3, is NAGVMQNPRHLVRRRGQEARLRCSPMKGHSHVYWYRQLPEEGLKFMVYLQKENIIDESGMPKERFSAEFPKEGPSILRIQQVVRGDSAAYFCASSRWDSPSGNTIYFGEGSWLTVV.

The rearrangement joins TRBV7-9 to TRBJ2-5; D remains unclear. Germline CDR1 SEHNR, CDR2 FQNEAQ (reference sequence). The V and J ends lost 3 bases and 5 bases respectively, with 4 bases between them. The CDR3 consists of 11 residues. The CDR3 DNA sequence: TGTGCCAGCAGCTTTTCCGAGACCCAGTACTTC. Protein: CASSFSETQYF. The variable domain in full, with the rest retrieved from reference TRBV7-9 and TRBJ2-5, is DTGVSQNPRHKITKRGQNVTFRCDPISEHNRLYWYRQTLGQGPEFLTYFQNEAQLEKSRLLSDRFSAERPKGSFSTLEIQRTEQGDSAMYLCASSFSETQYFGPGTRLLVL.

This clone appeared once. The J gene is TRBJ2-3, the V gene TRBV30, with D perhaps given as TRBD1 or TRBD2 (6 bases each). The V gene's germline CDR1 is GTSNPN and CDR2 SVGIG (reference sequence). Trimming removed 3 bases at V and 2 bases at J, with 12 bases between. The CDR3 spans 14 residues. The CDR3 sequence is CAWRDPGATDTQYF. The CDR3 nucleotides are TGTGCCTGGAGGGATCCGGGGGCCACAGATACGCAGTATTTT.

This clone was picked up a small number of times. This chain links TRBV30 with TRBJ2-7; unclear D gene. The CDR3 extends over 11 amino acids. Germline V gene data show CDR1 as GTSNPN and CDR2 as SVGIG (reference sequence). Trimming removed 1 base from V and 5 bases from J, with 6 bases in between. This CDR3 reads CAWSDPHEQYF. As DNA, the CDR3 is TGTGCCTGGAGTGACCCCCACGAGCAGTACTTC.

The V gene is TRBV7-9, the J gene TRBJ2-3, with 7 bases identical to TRBD2. The CDR3 loop spans 16 amino acids. CDR1 and CDR2 (germline): SEHNR, FQNEAQ (reference sequence). J was trimmed by 4 bases and V by 3 bases; bases with no gene match: 10. CDR3 nucleotides: TGTGCCAGCAGCTTTTCACGGCGGGAGTATGCAGATACGCAGTATTTT. Protein product: CASSFSRREYADTQYF.

This clone was counted a single time. The rearrangement links TRBV7-2 to TRBJ2-1, with 8 bases that match TRBD2. This CDR3 is 14 amino acids long. Germline values: CDR1 SGHTA, CDR2 FQGNSA. V lost 3 bases and J lost 15; bases outside the gene matches: 13. CDR3 sequence reads: CASSFGPQGLDLFF. In nucleotides, the CDR3 is TGTGCCAGCAGCTTTGGACCCCAGGGACTAGATCTGTTCTTC.

J is TRBJ2-7 and V is TRBV6-5; TRBD2 matches at 14 bases. Trimming took 7 bases from V and 9 from J; bases not matched to a gene: 8. Germline loops: CDR1 MNHEY, CDR2 SVGAGI. The CDR3 has 14 residues. CDR3 region: CASNWGLAGDRQYF. CDR3 DNA: TGTGCCAGCAATTGGGGACTAGCGGGGGACCGGCAGTACTTC.

The rearrangement links TRBV9 to TRBJ2-1; D perhaps matches TRBD1 (5 bases). V was pared by 2 bases and J by 3 bases, with 9 bases between. Per germline, CDR1 SGDLS and CDR2 YYNGEE. The CDR3 totals 14 residues. DNA of the CDR3: TGTGCCAGCAGCGTCTCAGGGAACTACAATGAGCAGTTCTTC. The encoded protein is CASSVSGNYNEQFF.

This clone was seen a few times. The chain combines TRBV2 with TRBJ1-5; D unclear. V lost 4 bases and J lost 3, with 10 bases in between. Germline CDR1 and CDR2: SNHLY and FYNNEI. This CDR3 region has 14 residues. The CDR3 region has the DNA TGTGCCAGCAGTGGCGAGACCCTCAATCAGCCCCAGCATTTT. Translation: CASSGETLNQPQHF.

The V gene is TRBV25-1, the J gene TRBJ1-2; 10 nucleotides match TRBD1. The germline V gene encodes CDR1 MGHDK and CDR2 SYGVNS. This CDR3 contains 17 residues. With 1 base clipped from V and 3 bases from J, the junction kept 8 bases outside the gene matches. The CDR3 sequence is CASSEWAWGQGHYGYTF. CDR3 bases: TGTGCCAGCAGTGAATGGGCGTGGGGACAGGGGCACTATGGCTACACCTTC.

V and J are TRBV12-3 or TRBV12-4 and TRBJ1-6; no clear D gene. Trimming removed 1 base from V and 14 bases from J, with 6 bases in between. The CDR3 consists of 11 residues. CDR3: CASSLGPALHF. The CDR3 DNA sequence: TGTGCCAGCAGTTTAGGTCCGGCCCTCCACTTT.

The chain employs TRBV21-1 and TRBJ2-5; the listed D gene, TRBD2, was not tested against the DNA. TRBV21-1 is deemed a pseudogene. The length of the CDR3 is 17 residues. The CDR3 here is CASSTRWLADLEETQYF. CDR3 in DNA: TGTGCCAGCAGCACCCGGTGGCTAGCGGACCTAGAGGAGACCCAGTACTTC.

This rearrangement joins TRBV10-2 to TRBJ2-7; TRBD1 might be the D (5 bases). Germline lookup yields CDR1 WSHSY and CDR2 SAAADI. This CDR3 has 13 amino acids. V was shortened by 7 bases and J by 4 bases, with 14 bases between the two germline ends. CDR3 coding DNA: TGCGCCAGCAACACAGGACGGGTTTACGAGCAGTACTTC. Protein sequence: CASNTGRVYEQYF.

The table lists this clone with a count of one. The chain employs TRBV9 and TRBJ1-1, with D tentatively TRBD1 (5 bases). CDR1 is SGDLS and CDR2 is YYNGEE in the germline V gene. The V gene lost 0 bases and the J gene lost 5 bases, with 11 bases spanning the gap. This CDR3 contains 14 residues. CDR3 nucleotides: TGTGCCAGCAGCGTAGATGCGGGGGGAACTGAAGCTTTCTTT. Its protein product is CASSVDAGGTEAFF.

The rearrangement joins TRBV7-9 to TRBJ1-1; D possibly corresponds to TRBD1 (5 bases). CDR1 is SEHNR and CDR2 is FQNEAQ in the germline V gene (reference sequence). The CDR3 loop spans 13 amino acids. Trimming took off 7 bases at V and 4 bases at J, with 13 bases between the two ends. The CDR3 region has the DNA TGTGCCAGCATGCAGGGTGGCGGCACTGAAGCTTTCTTT. It translates to CASMQGGGTEAFF.

This clone was recorded once. The V and J genes are TRBV29-1 and TRBJ1-2; a weak D match, TRBD1 (5 bases). Deletions cut 7 bases from V and 6 bases from J, with 18 bases between. Looked up from germline, CDR1 is SQVTM and CDR2 is ANQGSEA. CDR3 length: 13 amino acids. DNA of the CDR3: TGCAGCGCTGCCCGGGGAGGGGTGAATGGCTACACCTTC. It yields the protein CSAARGGVNGYTF. Supplemented by reference TRBV29-1 and TRBJ1-2, the full variable domain reads SAVISQKPSRDICQRGTSLTIQCQVDSQVTMMFWYRQQPGQSLTLIATANQGSEATYESGFVIDKFPISRPNLTFSTLTVSNMSPEDSSIYLCSAARGGVNGYTFGSGTRLTVV.

The chain carries TRBV5-1 and TRBJ2-5, with D possibly being TRBD1 (6 bases). This CDR3 is 14 amino acids long. The germline V gene encodes CDR1 SGHRS and CDR2 YFSETQ. Deletions cut 5 bases from V and 4 bases from J, with 15 bases between. The CDR3 loop is CASSFNREGETQYF. The CDR3 DNA reads as TGCGCCAGCAGTTTTAACAGGGAAGGAGAGACCCAGTACTTC.

The rearrangement links TRBV4-2 to TRBJ1-5; maybe TRBD1 (5 bases). The CDR3 spans 15 residues. Germline assignment: CDR1 LGHNA and CDR2 YNFKEQ. V was pared by 2 bases and J by 6 bases, with 14 bases between. CDR3 DNA: TGTGCCAGCAGCCAAAGGAGGGGAGAGGGTCAGCCCCAGCATTTT. Its protein is CASSQRRGEGQPQHF.

CDR3 region: CASSSDRGWPPGQFF. DNA of the CDR3: TGTGCCAGCAGTTCTGACAGGGGGTGGCCCCCGGGGCAGTTCTTC. V gene TRBV6-2 or TRBV6-3 combines with J gene TRBJ2-1; TRBD1 matches 9 bases. CDR1 MNHEY and CDR2 SVGEGT come from the germline V gene. V gave up 4 bases and J gave up 12 bases; unmatched junction bases: 13. The CDR3 covers 15 residues.

This chain uses TRBV6-2 or TRBV6-3 with TRBJ1-1; the D gene is possibly TRBD1 (5 bases). CDR1 is MNHEY and CDR2 is SVGEGT in the germline V gene. The CDR3 totals 14 residues. The ends were cut back, 5 bases at V and 5 bases at J, with 15 bases in the middle. The CDR3 protein is CASSKLGPRTEAFF. The CDR3, as DNA: TGTGCCAGCAGTAAACTGGGGCCGAGAACTGAAGCTTTCTTT.